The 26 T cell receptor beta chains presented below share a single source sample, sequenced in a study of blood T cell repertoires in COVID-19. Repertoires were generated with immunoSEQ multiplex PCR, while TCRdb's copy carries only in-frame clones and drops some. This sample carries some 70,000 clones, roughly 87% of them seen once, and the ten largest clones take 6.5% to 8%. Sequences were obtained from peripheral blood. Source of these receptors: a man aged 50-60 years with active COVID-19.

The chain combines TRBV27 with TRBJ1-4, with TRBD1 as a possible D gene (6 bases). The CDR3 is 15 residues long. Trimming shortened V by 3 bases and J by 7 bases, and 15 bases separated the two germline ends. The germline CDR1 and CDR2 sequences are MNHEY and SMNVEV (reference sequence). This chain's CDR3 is CASSFRRQVGEKLFF. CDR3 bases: TGTGCCAGCAGTTTCCGGAGACAGGTCGGTGAAAAACTGTTTTTT.

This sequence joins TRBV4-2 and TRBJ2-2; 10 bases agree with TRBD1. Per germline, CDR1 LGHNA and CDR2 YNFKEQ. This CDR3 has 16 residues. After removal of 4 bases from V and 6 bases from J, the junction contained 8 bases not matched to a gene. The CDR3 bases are TGTGCCAGCAGCCCCACCTCCGGACAGGGGGCCGGGGAGCTGTTTTTT. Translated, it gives CASSPTSGQGAGELFF.

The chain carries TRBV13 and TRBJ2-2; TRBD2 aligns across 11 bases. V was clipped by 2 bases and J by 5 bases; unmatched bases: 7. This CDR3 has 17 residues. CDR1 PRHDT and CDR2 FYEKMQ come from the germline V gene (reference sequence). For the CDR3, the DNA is TGTGCCAGCAGCTTAAATTTAGCGGGAGGGCCGACCGGGGAGCTGTTTTTT. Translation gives CASSLNLAGGPTGELFF.

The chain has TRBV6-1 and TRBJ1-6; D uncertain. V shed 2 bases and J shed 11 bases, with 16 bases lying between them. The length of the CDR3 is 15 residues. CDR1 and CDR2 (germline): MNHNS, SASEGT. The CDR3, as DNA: TGTGCCAGCAGTGAAAAAATCCTCACTTTTCCACCCCTCCACTTT. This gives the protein CASSEKILTFPPLHF.

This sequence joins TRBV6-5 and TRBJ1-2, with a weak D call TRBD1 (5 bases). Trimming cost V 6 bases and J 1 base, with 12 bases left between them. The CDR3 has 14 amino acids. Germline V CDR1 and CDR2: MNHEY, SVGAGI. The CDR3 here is CASSRDFLNYGYTF. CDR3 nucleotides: TGTGCCAGCAGCCGGGACTTCCTTAACTATGGCTACACCTTC.

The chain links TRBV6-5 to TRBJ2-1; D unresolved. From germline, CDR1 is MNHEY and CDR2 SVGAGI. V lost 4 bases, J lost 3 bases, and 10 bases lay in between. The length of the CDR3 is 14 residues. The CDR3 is CASSSGVLYNEQFF. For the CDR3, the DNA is TGTGCCAGCAGTTCGGGTGTTCTCTACAATGAGCAGTTCTTC.

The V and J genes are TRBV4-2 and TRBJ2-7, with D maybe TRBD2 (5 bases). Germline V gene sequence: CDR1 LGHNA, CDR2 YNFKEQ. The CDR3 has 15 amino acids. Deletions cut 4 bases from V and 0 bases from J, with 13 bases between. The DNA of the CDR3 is TGTGCCAGCAGCCCCAGAAGCGGTTCCTCCTACGAGCAGTACTTC. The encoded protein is CASSPRSGSSYEQYF.

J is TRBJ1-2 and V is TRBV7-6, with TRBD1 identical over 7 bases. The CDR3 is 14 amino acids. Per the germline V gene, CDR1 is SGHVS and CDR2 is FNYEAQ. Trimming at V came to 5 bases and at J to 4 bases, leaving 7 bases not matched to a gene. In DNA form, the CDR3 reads TGTGCCAGCAGCGAGAGACAGGGTGGCTATGGCTACACCTTC. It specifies CASSERQGGYGYTF.

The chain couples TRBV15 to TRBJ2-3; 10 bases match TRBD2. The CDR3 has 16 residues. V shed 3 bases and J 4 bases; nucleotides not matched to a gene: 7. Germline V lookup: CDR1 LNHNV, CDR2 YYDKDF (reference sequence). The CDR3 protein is CATSRNSGGAPDTQYF. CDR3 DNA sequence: TGTGCCACCAGCAGGAACAGCGGGGGGGCCCCAGATACGCAGTATTTT.

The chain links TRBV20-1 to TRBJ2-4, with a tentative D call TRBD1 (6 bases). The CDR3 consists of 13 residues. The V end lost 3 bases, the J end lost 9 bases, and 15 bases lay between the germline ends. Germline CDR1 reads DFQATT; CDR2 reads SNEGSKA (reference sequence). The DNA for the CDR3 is TGCAGTGCTAGTATACAGGGCGACGGCATTCAGTACTTC. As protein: CSASIQGDGIQYF.

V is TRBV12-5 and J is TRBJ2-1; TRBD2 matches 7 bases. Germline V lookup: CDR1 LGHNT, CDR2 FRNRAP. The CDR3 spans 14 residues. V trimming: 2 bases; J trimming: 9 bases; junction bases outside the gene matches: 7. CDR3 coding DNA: TGTGCTAGTGGTTTGAGGCCAGGCGGGGGTGAGCAGTTCTTC. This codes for CASGLRPGGGEQFF.

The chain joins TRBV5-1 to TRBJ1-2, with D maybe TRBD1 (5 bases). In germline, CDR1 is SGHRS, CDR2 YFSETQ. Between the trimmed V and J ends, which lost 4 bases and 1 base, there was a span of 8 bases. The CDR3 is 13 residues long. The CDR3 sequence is CASSTQDNYGYTF. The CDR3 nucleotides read TGCGCCAGCAGCACACAGGATAACTATGGCTACACCTTC.

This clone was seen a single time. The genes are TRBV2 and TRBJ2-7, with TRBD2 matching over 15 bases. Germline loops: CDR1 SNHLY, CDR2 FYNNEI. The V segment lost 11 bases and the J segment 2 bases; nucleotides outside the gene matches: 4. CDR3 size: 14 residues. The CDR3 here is CAGRTSGRAYEQYF. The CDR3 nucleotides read TGTGCCGGACGGACTAGCGGGAGGGCCTACGAGCAGTACTTC. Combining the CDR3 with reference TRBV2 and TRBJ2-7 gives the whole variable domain EPEVTQTPSHQVTQMGQEVILRCVPISNHLYFYWYRQILGQKVEFLVSFYNNEISEKSEIFDDQFSVERPDGSNFTLKIRSTKLEDSAMYFCAGRTSGRAYEQYFGPGTRLTVT.

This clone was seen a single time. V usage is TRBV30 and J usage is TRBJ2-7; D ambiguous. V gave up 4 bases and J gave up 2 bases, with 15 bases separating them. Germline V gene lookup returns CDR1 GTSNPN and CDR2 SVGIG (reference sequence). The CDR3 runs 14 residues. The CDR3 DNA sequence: TGTGCCTGGACTACCCCCGGCGGAACCTACGAGCAGTACTTC. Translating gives CAWTTPGGTYEQYF.

The CDR3 nucleotides read TGTGCCAGCAGTGGAACCCAGGGGACTAGCGGGAGTTCCTACGAGCAGTACTTC. Translating gives CASSGTQGTSGSSYEQYF. The J gene is TRBJ2-7, the V gene TRBV25-1, with 14 positions matching TRBD2. Trimming took 4 bases from V and 1 from J; bases not matched to a gene: 9. CDR1 MGHDK and CDR2 SYGVNS come from the germline V gene. CDR3 size: 18 residues.

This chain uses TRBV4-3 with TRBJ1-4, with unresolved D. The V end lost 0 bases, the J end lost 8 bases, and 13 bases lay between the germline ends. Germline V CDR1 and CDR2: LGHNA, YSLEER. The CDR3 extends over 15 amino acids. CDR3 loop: CASSQDLTRREKLFF. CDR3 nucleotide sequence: TGCGCCAGCAGCCAAGATTTGACGAGGCGGGAAAAACTGTTTTTT.

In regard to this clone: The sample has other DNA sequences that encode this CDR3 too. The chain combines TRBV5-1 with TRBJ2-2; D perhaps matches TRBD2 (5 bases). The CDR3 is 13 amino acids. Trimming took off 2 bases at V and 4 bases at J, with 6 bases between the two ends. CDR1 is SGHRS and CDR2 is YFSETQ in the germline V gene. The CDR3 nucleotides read TGCGCCAGCAGCTTAGAGGGCACCGGGGAGCTGTTTTTT. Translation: CASSLEGTGELFF.

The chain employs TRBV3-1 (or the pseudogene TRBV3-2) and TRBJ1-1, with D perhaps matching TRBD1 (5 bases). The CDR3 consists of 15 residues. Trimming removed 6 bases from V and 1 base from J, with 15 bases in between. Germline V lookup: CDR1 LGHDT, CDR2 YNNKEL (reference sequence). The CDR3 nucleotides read TGTGCCAGCAGAACCACTATAGGGGCGAACACTGAAGCTTTCTTT. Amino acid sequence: CASRTTIGANTEAFF.

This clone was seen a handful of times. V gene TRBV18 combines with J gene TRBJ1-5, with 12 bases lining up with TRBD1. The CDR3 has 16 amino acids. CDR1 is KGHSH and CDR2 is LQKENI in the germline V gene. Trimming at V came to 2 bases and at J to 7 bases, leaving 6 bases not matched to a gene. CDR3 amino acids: CASSPTGTGGEQPQHF. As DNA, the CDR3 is TGTGCCAGCTCACCAACGGGGACAGGGGGCGAACAGCCCCAGCATTTT.

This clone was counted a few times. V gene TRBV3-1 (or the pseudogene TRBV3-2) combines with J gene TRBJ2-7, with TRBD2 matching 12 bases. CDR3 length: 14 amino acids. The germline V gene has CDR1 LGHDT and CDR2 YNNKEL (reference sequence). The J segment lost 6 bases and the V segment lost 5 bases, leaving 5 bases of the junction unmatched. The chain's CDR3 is CASSSTSGSSEQYF. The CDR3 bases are TGTGCCAGCAGCTCGACTAGCGGGAGTTCCGAGCAGTACTTC.

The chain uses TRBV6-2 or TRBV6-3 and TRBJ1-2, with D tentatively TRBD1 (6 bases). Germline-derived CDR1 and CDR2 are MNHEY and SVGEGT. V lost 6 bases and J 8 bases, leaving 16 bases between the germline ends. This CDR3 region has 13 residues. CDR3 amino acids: CASSPDRRRGYTF. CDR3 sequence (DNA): TGTGCCAGCAGCCCCGACAGGCGCAGGGGCTACACCTTC.

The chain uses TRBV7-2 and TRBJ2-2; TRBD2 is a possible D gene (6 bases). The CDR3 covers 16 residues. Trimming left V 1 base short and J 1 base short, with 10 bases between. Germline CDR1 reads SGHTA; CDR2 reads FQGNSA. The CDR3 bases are TGTGCCAGCAGCTTAGGTGGGAGGTTGAACACCGGGGAGCTGTTTTTT. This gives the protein CASSLGGRLNTGELFF.

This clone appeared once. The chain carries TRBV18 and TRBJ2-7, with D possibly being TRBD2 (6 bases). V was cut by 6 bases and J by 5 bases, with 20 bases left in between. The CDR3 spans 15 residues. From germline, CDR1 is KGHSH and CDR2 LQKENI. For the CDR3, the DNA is TGTGCCAGCTCCCCCTATGGCGGGGCAAGAAACGAGCAGTACTTC. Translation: CASSPYGGARNEQYF.

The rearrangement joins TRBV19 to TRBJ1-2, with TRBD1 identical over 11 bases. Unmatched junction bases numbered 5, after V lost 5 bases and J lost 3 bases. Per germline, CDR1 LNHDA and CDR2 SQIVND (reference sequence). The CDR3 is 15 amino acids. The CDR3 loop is CASSPRTGGDYGYTF. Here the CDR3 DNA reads TGTGCCAGTAGTCCCCGGACAGGGGGCGACTATGGCTACACCTTC.

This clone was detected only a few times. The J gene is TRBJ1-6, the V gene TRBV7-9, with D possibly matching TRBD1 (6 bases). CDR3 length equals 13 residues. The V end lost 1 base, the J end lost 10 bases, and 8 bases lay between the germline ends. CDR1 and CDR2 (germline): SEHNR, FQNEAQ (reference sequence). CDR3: CASSLEGESPLHF. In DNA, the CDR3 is TGTGCCAGCAGCTTAGAGGGGGAGTCACCCCTCCACTTT.

The chain's CDR3 is CASSLGQNNEQFF. In DNA, the CDR3 is TGTGCCAGCAGCTTAGGCCAGAACAATGAGCAGTTCTTC. V gene TRBV7-9 combines with J gene TRBJ2-1; the D is unclear. The CDR3 consists of 13 residues. With 1 base removed from V and 5 bases from J, the gap between germline ends came to 6 bases. CDR1 and CDR2 (germline): SEHNR, FQNEAQ (reference sequence).